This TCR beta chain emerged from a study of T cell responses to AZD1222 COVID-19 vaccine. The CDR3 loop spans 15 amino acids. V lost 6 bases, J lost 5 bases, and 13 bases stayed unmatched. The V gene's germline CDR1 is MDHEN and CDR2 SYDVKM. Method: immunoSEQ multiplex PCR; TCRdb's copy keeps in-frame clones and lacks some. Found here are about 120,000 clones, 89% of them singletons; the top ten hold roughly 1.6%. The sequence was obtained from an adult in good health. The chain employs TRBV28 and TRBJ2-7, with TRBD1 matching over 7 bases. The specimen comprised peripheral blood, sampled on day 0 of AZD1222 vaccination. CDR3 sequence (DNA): TGTGCCAGCAGGCCGGGACAGAGATCTAATAACGAGCAGTACTTC. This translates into CASRPGQRSNNEQYF.